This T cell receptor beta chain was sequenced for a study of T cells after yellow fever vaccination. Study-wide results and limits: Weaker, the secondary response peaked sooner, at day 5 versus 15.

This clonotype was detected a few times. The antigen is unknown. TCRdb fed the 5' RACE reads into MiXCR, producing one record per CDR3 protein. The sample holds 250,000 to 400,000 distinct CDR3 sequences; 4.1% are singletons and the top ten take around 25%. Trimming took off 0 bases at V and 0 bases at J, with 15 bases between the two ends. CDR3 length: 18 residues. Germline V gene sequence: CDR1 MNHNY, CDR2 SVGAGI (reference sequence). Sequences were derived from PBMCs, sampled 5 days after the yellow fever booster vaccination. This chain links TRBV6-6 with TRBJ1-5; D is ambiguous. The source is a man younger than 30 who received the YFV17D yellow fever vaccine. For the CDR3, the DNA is TGTGCCAGCAGTTACTCGATAAGGGATGGCTATAGCAATCAGCCCCAGCATTTT. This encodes CASSYSIRDGYSNQPQHF.